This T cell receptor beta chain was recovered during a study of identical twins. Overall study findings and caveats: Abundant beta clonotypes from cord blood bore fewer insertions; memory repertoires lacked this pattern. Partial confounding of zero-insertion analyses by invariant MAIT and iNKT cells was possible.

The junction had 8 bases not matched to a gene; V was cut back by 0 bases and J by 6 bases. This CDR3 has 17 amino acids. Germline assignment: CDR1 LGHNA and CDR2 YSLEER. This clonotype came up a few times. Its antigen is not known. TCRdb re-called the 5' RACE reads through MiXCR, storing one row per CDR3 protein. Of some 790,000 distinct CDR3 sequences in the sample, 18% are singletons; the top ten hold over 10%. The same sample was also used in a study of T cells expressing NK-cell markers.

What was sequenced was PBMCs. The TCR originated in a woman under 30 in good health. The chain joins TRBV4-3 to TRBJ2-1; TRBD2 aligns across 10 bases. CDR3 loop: CASSQDSPSGSLNEQFF. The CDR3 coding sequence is TGCGCCAGCAGCCAAGATAGCCCTAGCGGGAGTCTCAATGAGCAGTTCTTC.